This TCR beta chain was documented in a study of shared clonotypes between healthy human individuals. Study-wide findings and caveats: Shared clonotypes across all four donors exceeded non-shared ones in generation probability. What limited the represented genetic and exposure-history diversity was the small number of donors.

The length of the CDR3 is 15 residues. Germline CDR1 and CDR2: SGHDT and YYEEEE. Trimming removed 4 bases at V and 1 base at J, with 13 bases between. Regarding this clone: No antigen is known for it.

Repertoires were generated with immunoSEQ multiplex PCR, while TCRdb's copy carries only in-frame clones and drops some. The sample holds about 1.1 million clones, about 80% seen once. All the donors were Caucasian adults who lived in Nashville, Tennessee. Sequencing input: memory CD4+ T cells from PBMCs. Noted subset: CD45RA-negative fraction. The receptor was isolated from a man younger than 35 in good health. Some clones in this sample may be carry-over from other donors' samples. This chain joins TRBV5-6 and TRBJ2-3; D remains unclear. CDR3 region: CASSPDGRGTDTQYF. CDR3 nucleotide sequence: TGTGCCAGCAGCCCAGACGGACGTGGCACAGATACGCAGTATTTT.